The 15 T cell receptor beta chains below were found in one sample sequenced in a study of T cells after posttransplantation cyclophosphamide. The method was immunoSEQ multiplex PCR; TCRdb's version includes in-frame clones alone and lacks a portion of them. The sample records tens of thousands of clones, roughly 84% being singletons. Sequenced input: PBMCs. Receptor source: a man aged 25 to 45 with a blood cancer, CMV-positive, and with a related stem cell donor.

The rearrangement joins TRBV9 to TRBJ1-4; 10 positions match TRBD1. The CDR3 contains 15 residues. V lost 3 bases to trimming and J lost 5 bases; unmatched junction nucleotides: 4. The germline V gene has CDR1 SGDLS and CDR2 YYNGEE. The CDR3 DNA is TGTGCCAGCAGCGGGGGGGGACAGGGGAATGAAAAACTGTTTTTT. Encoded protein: CASSGGGQGNEKLFF. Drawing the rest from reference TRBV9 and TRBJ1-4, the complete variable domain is DSGVTQTPKHLITATGQRVTLRCSPRSGDLSVYWYQQSLDQGLQFLIQYYNGEERAKGNILERFSAQQFPDLHSELNLSSLELGDSALYFCASSGGGQGNEKLFFGSGTQLSVL.

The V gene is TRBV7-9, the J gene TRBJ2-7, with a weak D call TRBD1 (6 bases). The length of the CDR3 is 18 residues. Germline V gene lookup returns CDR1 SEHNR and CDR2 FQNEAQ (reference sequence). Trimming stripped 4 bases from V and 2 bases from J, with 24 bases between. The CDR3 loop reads CASSSRKMGALFTYEQYF. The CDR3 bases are TGTGCCAGCAGCTCGCGGAAGATGGGGGCCCTCTTCACCTACGAGCAGTACTTC.

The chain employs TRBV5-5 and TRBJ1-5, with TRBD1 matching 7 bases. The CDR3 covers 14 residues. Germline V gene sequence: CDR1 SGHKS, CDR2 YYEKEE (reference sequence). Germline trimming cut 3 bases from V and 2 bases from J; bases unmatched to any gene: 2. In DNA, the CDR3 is TGTGCCAGCAGCTCAGGACAGGGCAATCAGCCCCAGCATTTT. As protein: CASSSGQGNQPQHF.

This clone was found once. The CDR3 is CASSLDSVNTEAFF. In DNA, the CDR3 is TGCGCCAGCAGCTTGGATTCGGTGAACACTGAAGCTTTCTTT. The J gene is TRBJ1-1, the V gene TRBV5-1; D unclear. The CDR3 extends over 14 amino acids. Trimming cost V 0 bases and J 0 bases, with 6 bases left between them. Germline V gene sequence: CDR1 SGHRS, CDR2 YFSETQ.

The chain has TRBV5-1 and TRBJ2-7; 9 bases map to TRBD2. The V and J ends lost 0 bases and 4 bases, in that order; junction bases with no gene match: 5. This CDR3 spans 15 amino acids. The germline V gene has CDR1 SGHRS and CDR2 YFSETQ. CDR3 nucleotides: TGCGCCAGCAGCTTGGGTTCTAGCGGGACATACGAGCAGTACTTC. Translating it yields CASSLGSSGTYEQYF.

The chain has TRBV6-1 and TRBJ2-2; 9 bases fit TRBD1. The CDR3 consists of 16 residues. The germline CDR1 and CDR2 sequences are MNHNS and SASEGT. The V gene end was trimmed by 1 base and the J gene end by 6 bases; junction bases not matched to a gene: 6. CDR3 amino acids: CASSEVGDRAPGELFF. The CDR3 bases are TGTGCCAGCAGTGAAGTTGGGGACAGGGCCCCCGGGGAGCTGTTTTTT.

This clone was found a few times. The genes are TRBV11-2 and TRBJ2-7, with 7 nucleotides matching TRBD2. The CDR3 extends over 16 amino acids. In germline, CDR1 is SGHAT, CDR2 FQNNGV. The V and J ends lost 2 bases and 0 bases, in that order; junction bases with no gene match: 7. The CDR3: CASSLQGGSSSYEQYF. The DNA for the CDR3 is TGTGCCAGCAGCTTACAAGGCGGGAGTAGCTCCTACGAGCAGTACTTC.

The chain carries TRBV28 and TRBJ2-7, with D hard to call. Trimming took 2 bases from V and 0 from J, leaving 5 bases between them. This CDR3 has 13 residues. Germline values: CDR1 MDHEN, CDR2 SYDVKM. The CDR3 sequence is CASSLVYSYEQYF. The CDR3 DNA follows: TGTGCCAGCAGTTTAGTTTACTCCTACGAGCAGTACTTC.

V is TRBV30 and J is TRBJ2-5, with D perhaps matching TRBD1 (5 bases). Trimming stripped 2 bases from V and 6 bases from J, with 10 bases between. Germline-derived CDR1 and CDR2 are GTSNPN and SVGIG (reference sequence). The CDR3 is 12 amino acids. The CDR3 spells CAWSSTEKTQYF. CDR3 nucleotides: TGTGCCTGGAGTTCGACAGAAAAGACCCAGTACTTC.

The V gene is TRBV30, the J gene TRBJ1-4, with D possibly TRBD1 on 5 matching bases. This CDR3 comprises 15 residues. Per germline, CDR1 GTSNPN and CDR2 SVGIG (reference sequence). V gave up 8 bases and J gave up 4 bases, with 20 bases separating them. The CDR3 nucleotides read TGTGCCCTGACGGGGGATCGGGATGGTAATGAAAAACTGTTTTTT. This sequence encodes CALTGDRDGNEKLFF.

The DNA of the CDR3 is TGTGCCAGCAGCTTCACGTTGAGGGAGCAGTACTTC. Translation gives CASSFTLREQYF. J is TRBJ2-7 and V is TRBV7-2; D gene ambiguous. CDR3 length equals 12 residues. Germline V gives CDR1 SGHTA, CDR2 FQGNSA. Trimming took 3 bases from V and 7 from J, leaving 10 bases between them.

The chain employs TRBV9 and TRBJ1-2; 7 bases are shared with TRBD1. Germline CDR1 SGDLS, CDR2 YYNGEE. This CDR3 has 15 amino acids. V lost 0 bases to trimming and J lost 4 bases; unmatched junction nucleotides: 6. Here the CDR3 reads CASSVGAGQLYGYTF. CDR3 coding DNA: TGTGCCAGCAGCGTAGGGGCGGGACAGCTCTATGGCTACACCTTC.

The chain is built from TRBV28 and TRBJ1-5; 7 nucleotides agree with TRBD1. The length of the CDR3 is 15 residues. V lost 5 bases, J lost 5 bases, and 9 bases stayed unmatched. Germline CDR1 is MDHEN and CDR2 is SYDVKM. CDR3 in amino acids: CASSTIRRGYQPQHF. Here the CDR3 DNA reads TGTGCCAGCAGTACTATTCGCAGGGGGTATCAGCCCCAGCATTTT.

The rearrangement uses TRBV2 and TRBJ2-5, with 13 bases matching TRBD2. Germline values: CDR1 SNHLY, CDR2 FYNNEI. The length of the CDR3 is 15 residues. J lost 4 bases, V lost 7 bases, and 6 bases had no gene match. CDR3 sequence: CASNPRTSGRETQYF. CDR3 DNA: TGTGCCAGCAACCCTAGGACTAGCGGGAGAGAGACCCAGTACTTC.

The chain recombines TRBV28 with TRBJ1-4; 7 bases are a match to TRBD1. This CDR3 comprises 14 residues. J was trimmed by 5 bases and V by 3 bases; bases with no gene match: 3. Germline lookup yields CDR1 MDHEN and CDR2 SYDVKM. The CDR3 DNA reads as TGTGCCAGCAGTTTGGGACAGTCCAATGAAAAACTGTTTTTT. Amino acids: CASSLGQSNEKLFF.